Reported below is one T cell receptor (beta chain). The sample comes from a study of blood T cell repertoires in COVID-19. Across the whole study: Whether acute or convalescent, the COVID-19 samples came from the United States, Italy and Spain. PBMCs, B-cell-depleted T cells, or T cells provided the cDNA or gDNA that made up the material.

How the authors handled the data: Amplification from reference gene primers served as the basis for estimated nucleated cell counts. The assay was immunoSEQ multiplex PCR, and TCRdb's table has in-frame clones only and misses some. V and J calls and clone size are given by that table; D and trimming were obtained from the DNA. Of roughly 160,000 clones listed, about 85% were seen once; the top ten hold 0.99%. Germline V gene sequence: CDR1 SNHLY, CDR2 FYNNEI. The CDR3 sequence is 13 residues long. V lost 4 bases to trimming and J lost 3 bases, with 6 bases between them. Sequenced: peripheral blood. This chain uses TRBV2 with TRBJ2-2; D remains unclear. This clonotype originated in a man between 18 and 35 years old with acute or convalescent COVID-19. CDR3 sequence: CASSGLYTGELFF. DNA for the CDR3: TGTGCCAGCAGTGGTCTCTACACCGGGGAGCTGTTTTTT.